This note documents a single T cell receptor beta chain sequence. Assay: immunoSEQ multiplex PCR; the TCRdb copy retains only in-frame clones and omits some. The sample contains about 160,000 clones, under 96% of which appear only once. The data stem from a study of control samples from healthy donors and cancer patients. Per the germline V gene, CDR1 is MDHEN and CDR2 is SYDVKM. The V gene end was trimmed by 7 bases and the J gene end by 0 bases; junction bases not matched to a gene: 8. CDR3 length: 15 amino acids. The receptor comes from a young woman in good health. The sample taken for sequencing was blood. This chain uses TRBV28 with TRBJ1-1; 7 nucleotides align to TRBD1. This CDR3 reads CASTETGALNTEAFF. The CDR3 DNA reads TGTGCCAGCACCGAAACAGGGGCGCTGAACACTGAAGCTTTCTTT.